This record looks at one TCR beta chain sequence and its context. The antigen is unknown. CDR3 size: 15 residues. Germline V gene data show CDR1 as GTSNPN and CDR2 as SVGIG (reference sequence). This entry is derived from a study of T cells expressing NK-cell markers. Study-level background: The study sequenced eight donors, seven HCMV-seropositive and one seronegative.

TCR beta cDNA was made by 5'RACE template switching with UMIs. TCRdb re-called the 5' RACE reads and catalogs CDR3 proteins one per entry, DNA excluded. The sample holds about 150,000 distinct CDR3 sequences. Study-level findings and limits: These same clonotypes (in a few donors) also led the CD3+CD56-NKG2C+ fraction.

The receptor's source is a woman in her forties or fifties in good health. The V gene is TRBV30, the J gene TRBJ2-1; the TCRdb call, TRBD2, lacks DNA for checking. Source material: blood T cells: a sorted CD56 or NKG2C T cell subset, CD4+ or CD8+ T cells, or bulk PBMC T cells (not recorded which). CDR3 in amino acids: CAWSQGLAGGTEQFF.